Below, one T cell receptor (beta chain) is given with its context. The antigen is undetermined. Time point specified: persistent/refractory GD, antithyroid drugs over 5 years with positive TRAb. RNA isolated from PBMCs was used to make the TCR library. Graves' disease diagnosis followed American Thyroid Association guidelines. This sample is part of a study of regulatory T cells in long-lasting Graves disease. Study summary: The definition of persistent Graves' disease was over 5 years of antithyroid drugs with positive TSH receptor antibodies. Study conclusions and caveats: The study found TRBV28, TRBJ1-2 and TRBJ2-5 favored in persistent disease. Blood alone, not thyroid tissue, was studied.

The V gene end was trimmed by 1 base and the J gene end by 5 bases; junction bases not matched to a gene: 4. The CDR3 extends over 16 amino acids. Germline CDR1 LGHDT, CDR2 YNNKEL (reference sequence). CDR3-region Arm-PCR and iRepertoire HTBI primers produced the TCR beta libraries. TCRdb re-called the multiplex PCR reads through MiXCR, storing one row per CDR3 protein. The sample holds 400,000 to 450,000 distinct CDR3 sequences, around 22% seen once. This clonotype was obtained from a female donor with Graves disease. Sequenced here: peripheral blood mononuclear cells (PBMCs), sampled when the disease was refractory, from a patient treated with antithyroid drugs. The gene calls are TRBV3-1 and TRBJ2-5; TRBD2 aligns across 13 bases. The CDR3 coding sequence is TGTGCCAGCAGCCAAGGACTAGCGGGAGGTCTGGAGACCCAGTACTTC. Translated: CASSQGLAGGLETQYF.